This T cell receptor (beta chain) is drawn from a study of neoadjuvant nivolumab and ipilimumab in lung cancer. Notes on the study in general: Resected tumors had greater TCR richness and clonality than uninvolved lung. TCR sequencing covered a small number of samples. Resected-tumor TCR richness correlated positively with pretherapy blood richness. From pretherapy to surgery, tumor richness and clonality rose with dual therapy.

TCRdb keeps only in-frame clones here, not all; method: immunoSEQ multiplex PCR. The sample shows about 38,000 clones, 89% of them seen only once. Of note for this clone: Its antigen remains unidentified.

The CDR3 runs to 15 residues. V dropped 1 base and J dropped 4 bases, with 14 bases sitting between them. Germline loops: CDR1 LGHNA, CDR2 YNFKEQ. The sequences come from peripheral blood, collected before neoadjuvant nivolumab, alone or with ipilimumab. The chain uses TRBV4-2 and TRBJ2-7; D remains unclear. This sequence originates from an adult with non-small cell lung cancer. Here the CDR3 DNA reads TGTGCCAGCAGCCAAGGGGCGGCCTCACAATACGAGCAGTACTTC. This codes for CASSQGAASQYEQYF.